These T cell receptor beta chains were read from a single sample in a study of regulatory T cells in long-lasting Graves disease. Each CDR3 protein gets one entry after TCRdb re-called the multiplex PCR reads with MiXCR. The repertoire has around 460,000 distinct CDR3 sequences, about 22% of them found once; the top ten carry around 7%. The sample was peripheral blood mononuclear cells (PBMCs), taken when the disease was refractory, from a patient treated with antithyroid drugs. The receptor source for this set is a female donor with Graves disease. Each CDR3 is given with its conserved first and last residue. The order of the fields is V gene, D gene, J gene, clone size, CDR3 DNA, CDR3 protein. A D gene is named only where the DNA matches it firmly. Only some rows state a clone size, as once, few, many or a class for expanded clones.

>TRBV11-2|-|TRBJ1-1|-
TGTGCCAGCAGGCGTATTAAAAGTATGAACACTGAAGCTTTCTTT
CASRRIKSMNTEAFF
>TRBV2|TRBD1|TRBJ1-1|many
TGTGCCAGCAGTGAAGCAGGGACAGGGGGCGAAGGGAACACTGAAGCTTTCTTT
CASSEAGTGGEGNTEAFF
>TRBV30|-|TRBJ1-2|few
TGTGCCTGGAGTCGAGGGGGGGACTATGGCTACACCTTC
CAWSRGGDYGYTF
>TRBV9|TRBD2|TRBJ2-2|-
TGTGCCAGCAGCGTAGAACTAGCGGGGACCGGGGAGCTGTTTTTT
CASSVELAGTGELFF
>TRBV29-1|TRBD1|TRBJ1-2|-
TGCAGCGTTGTGGCAGGGGGACAATATGGCTACACCTTC
CSVVAGGQYGYTF
>TRBV28|-|TRBJ2-1|many
TGTGCCAGCAGTTTACGAGGGCACTCCTACAATGAGCAGTTCTTC
CASSLRGHSYNEQFF
>TRBV9|-|TRBJ1-1|-
TGTGCCAGCAGCCCCGCCTGGGGTAGGGGAACTGAAGCTTTCTTT
CASSPAWGRGTEAFF
>TRBV2|-|TRBJ1-5|many
TGTGCCAGCAGTGACAGGGGAATGGATCAGCCCCAGCATTTT
CASSDRGMDQPQHF
>TRBV20-1|TRBD1|TRBJ1-5|many
TGCAGTGCTTCGCACGACAGGGCTAGCAATCAGCCCCAGCATTTT
CSASHDRASNQPQHF
>TRBV10-3|-|TRBJ1-3|few
TGTGCCATCAGTGAGTCCGGGGCGACGGGTGGAAACACCATATATTTT
CAISESGATGGNTIYF
>TRBV4-1|TRBD1|TRBJ1-1|-
TGCGCCAGCAGCCAAGGGGACAGGGGTTGGGCTTTCTTT
CASSQGDRGWAFF
>TRBV4-1|-|TRBJ2-2|once
TGCGCCAGCAGCCAAGATAAGTGGGACACCGGGGAGCTGTTTTTT
CASSQDKWDTGELFF
>TRBV2|-|TRBJ2-5|-
TGTGCCAGCAGTGAACTGAGGCAGGGCGCTGAGACCCAGTACTTC
CASSELRQGAETQYF
>TRBV12-3/TRBV12-4|-|TRBJ1-5|few
TGTGCCAGCAGTTTCAGCAGGGCACAGCCCCAGCATTTT
CASSFSRAQPQHF
>TRBV4-1|-|TRBJ2-7|-
TGCGCCAGCAGCCATCTCGGCGAGCAGTACTTC
CASSHLGEQYF
>TRBV12-3/TRBV12-4|-|TRBJ2-5|many
TGTGCCAGCAGCCCCGGCCAGGGGTGGACCCAGTACTTC
CASSPGQGWTQYF
>TRBV20-1|TRBD1|TRBJ2-1|-
TGCAGTGCTACAAGGGACAGCACAACCTACAATGAGCAGTTCTTC
CSATRDSTTYNEQFF
>TRBV28|-|TRBJ1-3|many
TGTGCCAGCAGTTTCTGGGAGTCTGGAAACACCATATATTTT
CASSFWESGNTIYF
>TRBV28|-|TRBJ2-2|few
TGTGCCAGCAGTTTATGGGCGCGGGGTGGGAACACCGGGGAGCTGTTTTTT
CASSLWARGGNTGELFF
>TRBV5-1|-|TRBJ1-2|many
TGCGCCAGCAGCTTGGGGCAGGGCCTTGGCGGCTACACCTTC
CASSLGQGLGGYTF
>TRBV12-3/TRBV12-4|TRBD2|TRBJ2-7|-
TGTGCCAGCAGTCCCCCGGGACTAGCGGTCACATACGAGCAGTACTTC
CASSPPGLAVTYEQYF
>TRBV7-2|TRBD2|TRBJ2-7|-
TGTGCCAGCAGCTTAGACCCTAGCGGGACATTTTGGCCCTACGAGCAGTACTTC
CASSLDPSGTFWPYEQYF
>TRBV7-9|TRBD1|TRBJ1-2|few
TGTGCCAGCAGCCCACGAACAGGGGCCAGCTCTCCCTATGGCTACACCTTC
CASSPRTGASSPYGYTF
>TRBV12-3/TRBV12-4|TRBD1|TRBJ1-6|-
TGTGCCAGCAGTGCCCGGACAGGGGATAATTCACCCCTCCACTTT
CASSARTGDNSPLHF
>TRBV7-9|-|TRBJ1-3|-
TGTGCCAGCAGCTTCGGAGTTTCCTCTGGAAACACCATATATTTT
CASSFGVSSGNTIYF
>TRBV12-3/TRBV12-4|TRBD1|TRBJ2-1|-
TGTGCCAGCAGTTCTCGGTTCCGCCCGGGACAGGGAATCTCCTACAATGAGCAGTTCTTC
CASSSRFRPGQGISYNEQFF
>TRBV6-5|-|TRBJ1-1|many
TGTGCCAGCAGTTACTATGGGTCAGAAGCTTTCTTT
CASSYYGSEAFF
>TRBV29-1|-|TRBJ2-5|-
TGCAGTGCTAGATCCCCGGGCCTTCTGGAGACCCAGTACTTC
CSARSPGLLETQYF
>TRBV20-1|TRBD1|TRBJ1-1|-
TGCAGTGCCAGACAGGGTTGGACTGAAGCTTTCTTT
CSARQGWTEAFF
>TRBV28|-|TRBJ1-2|many
TGTGCCAGCAGTTTATCCCCTCGTATGACAGGATATGGCTACACCTTC
CASSLSPRMTGYGYTF
>TRBV4-2|TRBD1|TRBJ1-5|-
TGTGCCAGCAGCCCTGGACAGGGTTGGGGTCAGCCCCAGCATTTT
CASSPGQGWGQPQHF
>TRBV6-1|TRBD1|TRBJ1-6|many
TGTGCCAGCAGTCCACAGGGGGTAGACAATAATTCACCCCTCCACTTT
CASSPQGVDNNSPLHF
>TRBV13|-|TRBJ2-1|few
TGTGCCAGCAGCTTAGCGGCGGCGAATGAGCAGTTCTTC
CASSLAAANEQFF
>TRBV3-1|-|TRBJ1-1|-
TGTGCCAGCAGCCAAGAAGGAGGGGCGTCGGGGACTGAAGCTTTCTTT
CASSQEGGASGTEAFF
>TRBV7-6|-|TRBJ1-6|-
TGTGCCAGCAGCTTACGGAGGCCGTCGGCCTCAATCCTAGCCGATTCACCCCTCCACTTT
CASSLRRPSASILADSPLHF
>TRBV12-3/TRBV12-4|TRBD1|TRBJ1-3|many
TGTGCCAGCAGTTTAGTACAGGGGGCGGATGGAAACACCATATATTTT
CASSLVQGADGNTIYF
>TRBV5-1|-|TRBJ2-6|-
TGCGCCAGCAGCCCCACCTATGGGGATTCGTCCTCTGGGGCCAACGTCCTGACTTTC
CASSPTYGDSSSGANVLTF